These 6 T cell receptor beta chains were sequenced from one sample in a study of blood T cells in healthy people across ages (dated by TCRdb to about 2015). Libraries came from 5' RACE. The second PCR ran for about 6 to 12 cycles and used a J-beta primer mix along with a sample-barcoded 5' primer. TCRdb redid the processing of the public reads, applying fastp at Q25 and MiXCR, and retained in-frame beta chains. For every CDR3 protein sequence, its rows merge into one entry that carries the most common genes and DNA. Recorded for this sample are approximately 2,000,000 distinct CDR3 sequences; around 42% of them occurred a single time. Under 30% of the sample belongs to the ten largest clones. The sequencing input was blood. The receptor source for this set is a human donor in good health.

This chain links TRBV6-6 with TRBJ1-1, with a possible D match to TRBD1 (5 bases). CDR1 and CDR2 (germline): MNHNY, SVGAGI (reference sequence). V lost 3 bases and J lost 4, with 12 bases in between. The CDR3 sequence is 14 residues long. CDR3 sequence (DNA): TGTGCCAGCAGTTATTATCCGGGGGGCACTGAAGCTTTCTTT. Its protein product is CASSYYPGGTEAFF.

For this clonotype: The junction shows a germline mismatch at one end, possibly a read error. The CDR3 coding sequence is TGCGCCAGCAGCGACGGGCTTAACACCGGGGAGCAGTTTTTT. It yields the protein CASSDGLNTGEQFF. The chain is built from TRBV5-1 and TRBJ2-2; the D gene is possibly TRBD2 (5 bases). This CDR3 is built from 14 residues. Looked up from germline, CDR1 is SGHRS and CDR2 is YFSETQ.

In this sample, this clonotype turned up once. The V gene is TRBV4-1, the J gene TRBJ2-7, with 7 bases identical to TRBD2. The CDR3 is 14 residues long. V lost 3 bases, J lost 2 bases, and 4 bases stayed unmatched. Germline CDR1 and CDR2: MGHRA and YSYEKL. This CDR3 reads CASSQQGGTYEQYF. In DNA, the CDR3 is TGCGCCAGCAGCCAGCAGGGAGGGACCTACGAGCAGTACTTC.

For the CDR3, the DNA is TGTGCCAGCAGGCATACCTTGACGGGGGGCTACAATGAGCAGTTCTTC. It encodes CASRHTLTGGYNEQFF. V and J are TRBV7-9 and TRBJ2-1; 7 nucleotides agree with TRBD2. This CDR3 comprises 16 residues. The junction had 11 bases not matched to a gene; V was cut back by 6 bases and J by 3 bases. Germline V lookup: CDR1 SEHNR, CDR2 FQNEAQ (reference sequence).

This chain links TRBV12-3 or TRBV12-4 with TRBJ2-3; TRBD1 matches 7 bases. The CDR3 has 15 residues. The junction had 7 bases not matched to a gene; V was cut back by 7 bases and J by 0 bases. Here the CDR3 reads CASTPGQTSTDTQYF. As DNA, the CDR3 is TGTGCCAGCACCCCGGGACAGACTAGCACAGATACGCAGTATTTT.

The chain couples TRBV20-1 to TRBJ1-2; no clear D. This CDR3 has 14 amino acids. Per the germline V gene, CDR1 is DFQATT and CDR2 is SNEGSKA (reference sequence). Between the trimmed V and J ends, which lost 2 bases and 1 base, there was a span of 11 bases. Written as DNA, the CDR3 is TGCAGTGCTAGAAGGGCAGAAATTAACTATGGCTACACCTTC. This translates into CSARRAEINYGYTF.